This entry lists 10 T cell receptor beta chains sequenced from one sample in a study of shared clonotypes between healthy human individuals. Profiling relied on immunoSEQ multiplex PCR, and the TCRdb table lists in-frame clones only, not all of them. This table holds around 620,000 clones, approximately 95% found once. CD45RO-negative cells were positively selected for CCR7, leaving out terminally differentiated effector memory CD45RA+ cells. The sequencing sample was made of naive CD8+ T cells sorted from blood. Source of these receptors: a woman aged 30 to 39 in good health.

The gene calls are TRBV15 and TRBJ1-5; no firm D call. Germline V gives CDR1 LNHNV, CDR2 YYDKDF (reference sequence). The V end lost 0 bases, the J end lost 0 bases, and 15 bases lay between the germline ends. This CDR3 spans 18 amino acids. The CDR3 DNA reads as TGTGCCACCAGCAGAGAAGCGGGGTTACCTAATAGCAATCAGCCCCAGCATTTT. Translating it yields CATSREAGLPNSNQPQHF.

The V call is TRBV29-1, the J call TRBJ2-1; 7 nucleotides align to TRBD2. CDR3 length: 18 amino acids. V dropped 4 bases and J dropped 0; count of bases not matched to a gene: 15. Per the germline V gene, CDR1 is SQVTM and CDR2 is ANQGSEA. In DNA form, the CDR3 reads TGCAGCGTTGGTGGATCGTTTGAGGGAGGGCGCTCCTACAATGAGCAGTTCTTC. Translating gives CSVGGSFEGGRSYNEQFF.

The genes are TRBV15 and TRBJ2-1; weak D call: TRBD2 (5 bases). The CDR3 is 13 amino acids. CDR1 LNHNV and CDR2 YYDKDF come from the germline V gene (reference sequence). The V gene lost 5 bases and the J gene lost 12 bases, with 17 bases spanning the gap. CDR3 DNA: TGTGCCACCAGCGCCTCACTAGTATCTGGGCAGTTCTTC. Translated, it gives CATSASLVSGQFF.

J is TRBJ2-7 and V is TRBV30; D unclear. CDR3 length equals 13 residues. Germline CDR1 GTSNPN, CDR2 SVGIG (reference sequence). V shed 2 bases and J shed 7 bases, with 15 bases lying between them. CDR3 nucleotide sequence: TGTGCCTGGAGTCAGCCTTGGCTTGGGGAGCAGTACTTC. Its protein is CAWSQPWLGEQYF.

With regard to this clone: Other nucleotide sequences from this sample produce the same CDR3. The V and J genes are TRBV28 and TRBJ1-5; D is unclear. The CDR3 is 15 residues long. The germline V gene has CDR1 MDHEN and CDR2 SYDVKM. V gave up 2 bases and J gave up 0 bases, with 8 bases separating them. For the CDR3, the DNA is TGTGCCAGCAGTTTAAGAGGAGATAGCAATCAGCCCCAGCATTTT. Its protein product is CASSLRGDSNQPQHF.

This sequence joins TRBV29-1 and TRBJ2-1, with 7 positions matching TRBD2. Germline CDR1 SQVTM, CDR2 ANQGSEA. CDR3 length: 14 residues. With 4 bases clipped from V and 6 bases from J, the junction kept 9 bases outside the gene matches. CDR3 nucleotide sequence: TGCAGCGTTGCGCCTTTAGCGGGTCTCAATGAGCAGTTCTTC. The encoded protein is CSVAPLAGLNEQFF.

CDR3 DNA sequence: TGTGCCAGCAGCTTAGCGCGTGGGGGACCCGATGGCTACACCTTC. As protein: CASSLARGGPDGYTF. The chain links TRBV7-2 to TRBJ1-2; perhaps TRBD1 as D (5 bases). Germline CDR1 and CDR2: SGHTA and FQGNSA. The CDR3 totals 15 residues. V was shortened by 0 bases and J by 6 bases, with 14 bases between the two germline ends.

This clone has a single count. The gene calls are TRBV2 and TRBJ2-6, with D unresolved. This CDR3 is built from 13 residues. CDR1 and CDR2 (germline): SNHLY, FYNNEI. The V gene lost 8 bases and the J gene lost 0 bases, with 5 bases spanning the gap. CDR3 sequence (DNA): TGTGCCAGCGGACCCTCTGGGGCCAACGTCCTGACTTTC. It yields the protein CASGPSGANVLTF.

The V and J genes are TRBV27 and TRBJ1-2; possibly TRBD1 for D (6 bases). Trimming shortened V by 6 bases and J by 2 bases, and 10 bases separated the two germline ends. This CDR3 contains 13 residues. Germline V gene lookup returns CDR1 MNHEY and CDR2 SMNVEV (reference sequence). The CDR3 coding sequence is TGTGCCAGCAGGCGGGACATAAACTATGGCTACACCTTC. Translating gives CASRRDINYGYTF.

V is TRBV19 and J is TRBJ2-7; 8 bases agree with TRBD2. Germline CDR1 is LNHDA and CDR2 is SQIVND (reference sequence). The CDR3 runs to 14 residues. J lost 4 bases, V lost 3 bases, and 5 bases had no gene match. As DNA, the CDR3 is TGTGCCAGTAGTATTGGGTCTAGCGGGTACGAGCAGTACTTC. This translates into CASSIGSSGYEQYF.